These T cell receptor beta chains were read from a single sample in a study of neoadjuvant nivolumab and ipilimumab in lung cancer. Clones were read by immunoSEQ multiplex PCR, and TCRdb kept only the in-frame ones, dropping some. The sample shows tens of thousands of clones, about nine tenths of them seen only once. The source material was peripheral blood, sampled after neoadjuvant nivolumab, alone or with ipilimumab, at or shortly before surgery. These receptor sequences come from an adult with non-small cell lung cancer. The CDR3 runs from the conserved cysteine through the conserved F or W. The D gene is left open where the match is weak.

d_call: TRBD1; j_call: TRBJ2-7; v_call: TRBV5-1; cdr3_nt: TGCGCCAGCAGCCAAGGACAGGGACCCTACGAGCAGTACTTC; cdr3_aa: CASSQGQGPYEQYF
d_call: TRBD2; j_call: TRBJ2-5; v_call: TRBV7-2; cdr3_nt: TGTGCCAGCAGCCCGGTGGGGGGGAATGGGCAGTACTTC; cdr3_aa: CASSPVGGNGQYF
d_call: -; j_call: TRBJ2-1; v_call: TRBV27; cdr3_nt: TGTGCCAGCAGTTTGCAGGGTGGCAATGAGCAGTTCTTC; cdr3_aa: CASSLQGGNEQFF
d_call: -; j_call: TRBJ2-1; v_call: TRBV14; cdr3_nt: TGTGCCAGCAGCCAAGAACCCTCATTTACCAATGAGCAGTTCTTC; cdr3_aa: CASSQEPSFTNEQFF
d_call: TRBD1; j_call: TRBJ2-5; v_call: TRBV5-1; cdr3_nt: TGCGCCAGCAGCCAGGACCACAGGGGAGAGACCCAGTACTTC; cdr3_aa: CASSQDHRGETQYF
d_call: -; j_call: TRBJ1-2; v_call: TRBV29-1; cdr3_nt: TGCAGCGTTCAGGGCCACCGAGGCTACACCTTC; cdr3_aa: CSVQGHRGYTF
d_call: -; j_call: TRBJ2-3; v_call: TRBV4-1; cdr3_nt: TGCGCCAGCAGCCAAGATCCAGGGGTTAAGACAGATACGCAGTATTTT; cdr3_aa: CASSQDPGVKTDTQYF
d_call: -; j_call: TRBJ1-5; v_call: TRBV18; cdr3_nt: TGTGCCAGCTCAATGGGCTTGGGCAATCAGCCCCAGCATTTT; cdr3_aa: CASSMGLGNQPQHF
d_call: -; j_call: TRBJ2-7; v_call: TRBV5-5; cdr3_nt: TGTGCCAGCACCCTGGCCTCCAGGGGACCCTACGAGCAGTACTTC; cdr3_aa: CASTLASRGPYEQYF
d_call: -; j_call: TRBJ1-2; v_call: TRBV29-1; cdr3_nt: TGCAGCGTTGATCTTCCGGGGGACGTCTATGGCTACACCTTC; cdr3_aa: CSVDLPGDVYGYTF